Each of the 32 T cell receptor beta chains below was sequenced from the same sample in a study of patients and donors after allogeneic stem cell transplantation. From the RT-PCR reads, TCRdb called clonotypes with MiXCR, one entry per CDR3 protein. Of 410,000 or so distinct CDR3 sequences in the sample, roughly 17% were seen once. The specimen sequenced was blood, either unsorted or a sorted T cell fraction (not recorded which). The source of these receptors is a human donor who was either an allogeneic HSCT recipient or a stem cell or donor lymphocyte infusion donor (not recorded which). It is not recorded whose cells these are; they may come from a transplant donor.

The sample holds a few counts of this clonotype. V gene TRBV5-1 combines with J gene TRBJ2-3; D unresolved. The CDR3 is 13 residues long. Trimming took 4 bases from V and 0 from J, leaving 6 bases between them. The germline V gene has CDR1 SGHRS and CDR2 YFSETQ. CDR3 region: CASSRYSTDTQYF. DNA for the CDR3: TGCGCCAGCAGCCGCTATAGCACAGATACGCAGTATTTT.

This clonotype turned up a few times. The chain has TRBV6-2 or TRBV6-3 and TRBJ2-1, with D possibly being TRBD1 (6 bases). The germline gives CDR1 MNHEY, CDR2 SVGEGT. Trimming removed 8 bases from V and 9 bases from J, with 23 bases in between. The CDR3 runs to 15 residues. The CDR3 sequence is CASLPHNRVPGEQFF. DNA for the CDR3: TGTGCCAGCTTACCACATAACAGGGTCCCCGGTGAGCAGTTCTTC.

This clonotype was seen only a few times. The V gene is TRBV6-1, the J gene TRBJ1-3; D may be TRBD1 (6 bases). The CDR3 sequence is 16 residues long. Germline CDR1 is MNHNS and CDR2 is SASEGT. The V end was cut by 7 bases, the J end by 3 bases, with 19 bases between. The CDR3 DNA reads TGTGCCAGCAATCCCCTGGGCAGGGGAGATGGAAACACCATATATTTT. This sequence encodes CASNPLGRGDGNTIYF.

This clonotype came up a few times. This sequence joins TRBV9 and TRBJ2-5; TRBD1 aligns across 7 bases. V lost 2 bases and J lost 4; bases outside the gene matches: 2. The CDR3 length is 13 residues. Germline V gene sequence: CDR1 SGDLS, CDR2 YYNGEE. CDR3 protein: CASSVRTGETQYF. The CDR3 DNA sequence: TGTGCCAGCAGCGTCCGGACAGGAGAGACCCAGTACTTC. The full variable domain, in which reference TRBV9 and TRBJ2-5 provide the parts outside the CDR3, is DSGVTQTPKHLITATGQRVTLRCSPRSGDLSVYWYQQSLDQGLQFLIQYYNGEERAKGNILERFSAQQFPDLHSELNLSSLELGDSALYFCASSVRTGETQYFGPGTRLLVL.

The chain joins TRBV27 to TRBJ1-2, with D tentatively TRBD1 (6 bases). This CDR3 is built from 15 residues. Germline CDR1 reads MNHEY; CDR2 reads SMNVEV (reference sequence). V was cut by 2 bases and J by 2 bases, with 12 bases left in between. The chain's CDR3 is CASSLSRGPNYGYTF. In nucleotides, the CDR3 is TGTGCCAGCAGTTTAAGCAGGGGCCCGAACTATGGCTACACCTTC.

This clonotype was observed a handful of times. V gene TRBV15 combines with J gene TRBJ2-5; D perhaps matches TRBD2 (6 bases). CDR1 and CDR2 from the germline V gene are LNHNV and YYDKDF (reference sequence). Trimming left V 0 bases short and J 3 bases short, with 11 bases between. This CDR3 is built from 15 residues. CDR3 bases: TGTGCCACCAGCAGAGATCTCCGCGGGGAAGAGACCCAGTACTTC. It encodes CATSRDLRGEETQYF.

This chain connects TRBV20-1 to TRBJ2-5; 9 bases fit TRBD1. The V segment lost 6 bases and the J segment 3 bases; nucleotides outside the gene matches: 5. CDR3 size: 13 residues. Germline V CDR1 and CDR2: DFQATT, SNEGSKA (reference sequence). DNA of the CDR3: TGCAGTGCGCTAGGGACAGGGAAAGAGACCCAGTACTTC. This translates into CSALGTGKETQYF.

This clonotype was counted ten times or more. The J gene is TRBJ2-4, the V gene TRBV29-1; no firm D call. The CDR3 loop spans 11 amino acids. CDR1 SQVTM and CDR2 ANQGSEA come from the germline V gene. Trimming pared 2 bases from V and 7 bases from J, leaving 6 bases between. The CDR3: CSVELRNIQYF. The CDR3 bases are TGCAGCGTTGAACTTCGGAACATTCAGTACTTC.

This clonotype was counted between two and nine times. CDR3 nucleotides: TGTGCCAGCAGGGTAAAAGGGGAATGGAGTGAAGCTTTCTTT. As protein: CASRVKGEWSEAFF. V and J are TRBV6-1 and TRBJ1-1, with D possibly matching TRBD1 (5 bases). V was cut by 6 bases and J by 7 bases, with 18 bases left in between. The CDR3 is made up of 14 amino acids. CDR1 MNHNS and CDR2 SASEGT come from the germline V gene.

The chain recombines TRBV7-8 with TRBJ2-7, with 9 bases aligning to TRBD2. This CDR3 region has 16 residues. V gave up 5 bases and J gave up 11 bases; unmatched junction bases: 19. Germline CDR1 and CDR2: SGHVS and FQNEAQ. CDR3 protein: CASSARRASGDPVKYF. The DNA for the CDR3 is TGTGCCAGCAGCGCAAGGCGGGCTAGCGGGGACCCGGTTAAGTACTTC.

The chain links TRBV6-2 or TRBV6-3 to TRBJ1-2; no firm D call. CDR3 length equals 13 residues. Trimming shortened V by 6 bases and J by 1 base, and 9 bases separated the two germline ends. Germline V CDR1 and CDR2: MNHEY, SVGEGT. CDR3 amino acids: CASRITDNYGYTF. DNA of the CDR3: TGTGCCAGCAGGATCACAGATAACTATGGCTACACCTTC.

The chain is built from TRBV5-1 and TRBJ1-2; D ambiguous. Germline-derived CDR1 and CDR2 are SGHRS and YFSETQ. The CDR3 spans 13 residues. V was trimmed by 2 bases and J by 6 bases, leaving 11 bases between them. The CDR3 region is CASSLQIPNGYTF. CDR3 DNA: TGCGCCAGCAGCTTACAAATTCCGAATGGCTACACCTTC.

The chain combines TRBV15 with TRBJ2-3; 15 nucleotides align to TRBD2. Germline V gives CDR1 LNHNV, CDR2 YYDKDF (reference sequence). The CDR3 runs 19 residues. V was clipped by 2 bases and J by 4 bases; unmatched bases: 10. The CDR3 reads CATSRPRTSGRAYSDTQYF. The CDR3 region has the DNA TGTGCCACCAGCAGACCCAGGACTAGCGGGAGGGCCTATTCAGATACGCAGTATTTT.

V usage is TRBV7-9 and J usage is TRBJ2-1; D is unclear. V was clipped by 2 bases and J by 5 bases, with 7 bases between them. There are 13 residues in the CDR3. Germline V CDR1 and CDR2: SEHNR, FQNEAQ (reference sequence). The CDR3 is CASSLTSDNEQFF. As DNA, the CDR3 is TGTGCCAGCAGCTTAACTTCTGACAATGAGCAGTTCTTC.

This clonotype came up a few times. The gene calls are TRBV7-9 and TRBJ2-1; D call uncertain. This CDR3 spans 15 amino acids. Per the germline V gene, CDR1 is SEHNR and CDR2 is FQNEAQ (reference sequence). Between the trimmed V and J ends, which lost 2 bases and 4 bases, there was a span of 12 bases. The CDR3 region has the DNA TGTGCCAGCAGCTTAATAGACCAACCTTACAATGAGCAGTTCTTC. Translating it yields CASSLIDQPYNEQFF.

This clonotype was found a few times. The chain couples TRBV3-1 to TRBJ2-1; TRBD2 matches 9 bases. Germline V gene lookup returns CDR1 LGHDT and CDR2 YNNKEL (reference sequence). CDR3 size: 17 residues. The J segment lost 3 bases and the V segment lost 3 bases, leaving 9 bases of the junction unmatched. This CDR3 is CASSQGLAQGLYNEQFF. The CDR3 coding sequence is TGTGCCAGCAGCCAGGGACTAGCCCAGGGGCTCTACAATGAGCAGTTCTTC.

This clonotype was observed a few times. J is TRBJ2-7 and V is TRBV3-1; D not certain. This CDR3 is built from 12 residues. V lost 3 bases, J lost 2 bases, and 5 bases lay in between. CDR1 and CDR2 from the germline V gene are LGHDT and YNNKEL (reference sequence). The DNA for the CDR3 is TGTGCCAGCAGCCAGCAAGCCTACGAGCAGTACTTC. Amino acids: CASSQQAYEQYF.

This clonotype has just a few counts. This chain joins TRBV20-1 and TRBJ2-2; D unclear. V lost 4 bases and J 7 bases, leaving 22 bases between the germline ends. Germline loops: CDR1 DFQATT, CDR2 SNEGSKA (reference sequence). The CDR3 loop spans 16 amino acids. The CDR3 DNA reads as TGCAGTGCTACTCGCTCGTCCGGACCGACCGGCGGGGAGCTGTTTTTT. Its protein product is CSATRSSGPTGGELFF.

V usage is TRBV15 and J usage is TRBJ2-7; perhaps D is TRBD1 or TRBD2 (5 bases each). The CDR3 sequence is 15 residues long. Germline CDR1 and CDR2: LNHNV and YYDKDF (reference sequence). Trimming removed 3 bases from V and 2 bases from J, with 14 bases in between. Here the CDR3 reads CATSSSSGATYEQYF. The CDR3 bases are TGTGCCACCAGCAGCTCCTCCGGGGCTACCTACGAGCAGTACTTC.

V gene TRBV6-2 or TRBV6-3 combines with J gene TRBJ2-7, with D maybe TRBD1 (6 bases). CDR3 length: 13 residues. V was clipped by 6 bases and J by 6 bases, with 15 bases between them. Germline CDR1 reads MNHEY; CDR2 reads SVGEGT. The CDR3: CASSKRRGTEQYF. The CDR3, as DNA: TGTGCCAGCAGCAAACGAAGGGGGACCGAGCAGTACTTC.

This clonotype has a handful of counts. J is TRBJ1-5 and V is TRBV7-2; D uncertain. V was trimmed by 2 bases and J by 7 bases, leaving 15 bases between them. The CDR3 runs 15 residues. Germline-derived CDR1 and CDR2 are SGHTA and FQGNSA. This chain's CDR3 is CASSLSWGSIQPQHF. The CDR3 region has the DNA TGTGCCAGCAGCTTATCCTGGGGAAGTATCCAGCCCCAGCATTTT.

The table lists this clonotype with a few counts. The chain has TRBV12-3 or TRBV12-4 and TRBJ1-4, with 7 bases identical to TRBD1. This CDR3 is 16 amino acids long. V shed 6 bases and J 7 bases; nucleotides not matched to a gene: 14. The CDR3 DNA follows: TGTGCCAGCAGCCCGGACAGGAAAGGTAGAGGTGAAAAACTGTTTTTT. Its protein product is CASSPDRKGRGEKLFF.

This clonotype has just a few counts. The chain joins TRBV4-1 to TRBJ1-3; perhaps TRBD1 as D (6 bases). The CDR3 extends over 17 amino acids. Germline CDR1 and CDR2: MGHRA and YSYEKL. Trimming cost V 2 bases and J 3 bases, with 17 bases left between them. The CDR3 DNA is TGCGCCAGCAGCCAACCCCCCCCCAGGGGTGATGGAAACACCATATATTTT. It encodes CASSQPPPRGDGNTIYF.

The genes are TRBV9 and TRBJ2-3; D is uncertain. Germline assignment: CDR1 SGDLS and CDR2 YYNGEE. With 1 base removed from V and 10 bases from J, the gap between germline ends came to 13 bases. The CDR3 is 13 amino acids. The DNA of the CDR3 is TGTGCCAGCAGCGTATGGCCTGAACCTCCGCAGTATTTT. This translates into CASSVWPEPPQYF.

The chain joins TRBV28 to TRBJ1-2; 7 bases are a match to TRBD1. The CDR3 totals 15 residues. V gave up 5 bases and J gave up 8 bases; unmatched junction bases: 14. Germline V gives CDR1 MDHEN, CDR2 SYDVKM. The CDR3 protein is CASSPRGGSPRGYTF. CDR3 nucleotides: TGTGCCAGCAGTCCCCGAGGGGGCAGCCCTAGGGGCTACACCTTC.

This clonotype was seen a handful of times. This chain connects TRBV11-3 to TRBJ1-2; D unresolved. Between the trimmed V and J ends, which lost 5 bases and 7 bases, there was a span of 20 bases. The CDR3 runs 15 residues. Germline CDR1 and CDR2: SGHNT and YENEEA. The CDR3 is CASSPLGPGLLGYTF. The CDR3 DNA reads as TGTGCCAGCAGCCCGCTTGGACCGGGCCTCCTTGGCTACACCTTC.

The chain uses TRBV20-1 and TRBJ1-6, with TRBD1 matching 8 bases. This CDR3 is built from 14 residues. In germline, CDR1 is DFQATT, CDR2 SNEGSKA (reference sequence). The junction had 6 bases not matched to a gene; V was cut back by 2 bases and J by 9 bases. The CDR3: CSARRQGSVSPLHF. The CDR3 DNA sequence: TGCAGTGCTAGAAGACAGGGGAGTGTTTCACCCCTCCACTTT.

DNA of the CDR3: TGTGCCACCAGCAGAGATCTGGGATGGATTAGCACAGATACGCAGTATTTT. This translates into CATSRDLGWISTDTQYF. The rearrangement joins TRBV15 to TRBJ2-3; D not resolved. This CDR3 is 17 amino acids long. The germline gives CDR1 LNHNV, CDR2 YYDKDF (reference sequence). The V and J ends lost 0 bases and 0 bases respectively, with 13 bases between them.

The chain uses TRBV10-3 and TRBJ1-5, with D perhaps TRBD1 (6 bases). Germline loops: CDR1 ENHRY, CDR2 SYGVKD. The germline V and J ends were trimmed by 4 bases and 2 bases, with 6 bases remaining between them. There are 13 residues in the CDR3. As DNA, the CDR3 is TGTGCCATCAGTGGGACAGGCAATCAGCCCCAGCATTTT. It encodes CAISGTGNQPQHF.

The V and J genes are TRBV12-3 or TRBV12-4 and TRBJ2-7, with D possibly being TRBD1 or TRBD2 (5 bases each). With 8 bases removed from V and 7 bases from J, the gap between germline ends came to 18 bases. This CDR3 has 13 amino acids. The CDR3, as DNA: TGTGCCAGCTGCCGATTCGGGGCTGGGGAGCAGTACTTC. Its translation: CASCRFGAGEQYF.

The gene calls are TRBV7-9 and TRBJ2-1, with D unresolved. Germline V lookup: CDR1 SEHNR, CDR2 FQNEAQ (reference sequence). V was clipped by 4 bases and J by 10 bases, with 20 bases between them. CDR3 length: 15 residues. The CDR3 loop is CASSSMALFTHEQFF. As DNA, the CDR3 is TGTGCCAGCAGCTCCATGGCGCTCTTTACCCACGAGCAGTTCTTC.

This clonotype was seen a handful of times. J is TRBJ2-1 and V is TRBV14; 15 bases map to TRBD2. Germline V lookup: CDR1 SGHDN, CDR2 FVKESK. The CDR3 extends over 20 amino acids. The V gene end was trimmed by 1 base and the J gene end by 2 bases; junction bases not matched to a gene: 9. CDR3 sequence reads: CASSQGGLAGGPGTYNEQFF. The CDR3 nucleotides are TGTGCCAGCAGCCAAGGGGGACTAGCGGGGGGCCCGGGGACCTACAATGAGCAGTTCTTC.